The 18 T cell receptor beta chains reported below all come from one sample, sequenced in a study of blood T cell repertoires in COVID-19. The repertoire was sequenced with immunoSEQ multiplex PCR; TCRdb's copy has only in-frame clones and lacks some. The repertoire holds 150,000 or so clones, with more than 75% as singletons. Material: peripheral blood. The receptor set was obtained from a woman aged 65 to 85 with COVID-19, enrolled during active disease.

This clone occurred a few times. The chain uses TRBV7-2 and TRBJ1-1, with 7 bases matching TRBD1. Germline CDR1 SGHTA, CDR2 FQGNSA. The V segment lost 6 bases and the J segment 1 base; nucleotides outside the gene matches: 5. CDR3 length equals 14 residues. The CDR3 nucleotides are TGTGCCAGCAGACGTAACAGGGGGAACACTGAAGCTTTCTTT. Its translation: CASRRNRGNTEAFF.

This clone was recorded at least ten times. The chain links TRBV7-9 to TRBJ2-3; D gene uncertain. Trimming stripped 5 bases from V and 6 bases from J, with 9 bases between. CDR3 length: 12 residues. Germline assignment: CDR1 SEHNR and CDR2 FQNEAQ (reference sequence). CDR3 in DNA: TGTGCCAGCAGCCCCCAGGCTGATACGCAGTATTTT. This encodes CASSPQADTQYF.

This CDR3 is CASSGLAGGEEQFF. The CDR3 nucleotides are TGTGCCAGCAGCGGACTAGCGGGGGGAGAAGAGCAGTTCTTC. The chain joins TRBV2 to TRBJ2-1, with 14 positions matching TRBD2. The J segment lost 10 bases and the V segment lost 6 bases, leaving 5 bases of the junction unmatched. The CDR3 has 14 amino acids. The germline gives CDR1 SNHLY, CDR2 FYNNEI.

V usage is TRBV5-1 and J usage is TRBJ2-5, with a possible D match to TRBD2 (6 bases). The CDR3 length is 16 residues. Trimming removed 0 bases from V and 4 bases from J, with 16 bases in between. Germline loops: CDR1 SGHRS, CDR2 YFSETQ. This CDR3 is CASSLAGGATGETQYF. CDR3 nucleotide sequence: TGCGCCAGCAGCTTGGCCGGAGGGGCAACCGGAGAGACCCAGTACTTC.

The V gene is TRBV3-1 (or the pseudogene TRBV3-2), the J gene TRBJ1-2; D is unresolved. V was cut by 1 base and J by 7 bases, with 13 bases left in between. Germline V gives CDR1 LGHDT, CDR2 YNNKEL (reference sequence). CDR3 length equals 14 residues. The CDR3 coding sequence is TGTGCCAGCAGCCAAGGTCCCGCGGGTTTTGGCTACACCTTC. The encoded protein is CASSQGPAGFGYTF.

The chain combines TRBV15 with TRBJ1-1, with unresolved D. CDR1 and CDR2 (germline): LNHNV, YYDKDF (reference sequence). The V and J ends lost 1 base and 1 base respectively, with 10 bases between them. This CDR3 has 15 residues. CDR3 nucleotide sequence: TGTGCCACCAGCAGAGGGACTGCCCAGAACACTGAAGCTTTCTTT. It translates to CATSRGTAQNTEAFF.

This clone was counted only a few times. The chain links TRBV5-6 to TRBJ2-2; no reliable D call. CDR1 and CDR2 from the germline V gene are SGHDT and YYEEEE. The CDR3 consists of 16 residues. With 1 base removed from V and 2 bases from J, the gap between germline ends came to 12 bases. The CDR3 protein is CASSLFQKVNTGELFF. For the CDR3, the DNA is TGTGCCAGCAGCTTGTTTCAGAAAGTAAACACCGGGGAGCTGTTTTTT. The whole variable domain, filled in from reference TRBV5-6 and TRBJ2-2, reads DAGVTQSPTHLIKTRGQQVTLRCSPKSGHDTVSWYQQALGQGPQFIFQYYEEEERQRGNFPDRFSGHQFPNYSSELNVNALLLGDSALYLCASSLFQKVNTGELFFGEGSRLTVL.

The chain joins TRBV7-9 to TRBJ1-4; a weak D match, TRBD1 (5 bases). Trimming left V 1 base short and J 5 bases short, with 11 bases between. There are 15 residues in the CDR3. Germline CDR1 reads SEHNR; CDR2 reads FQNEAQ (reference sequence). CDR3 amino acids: CASSLGGRPNEKLFF. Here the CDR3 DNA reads TGTGCCAGCAGCTTAGGGGGCAGGCCAAATGAAAAACTGTTTTTT.

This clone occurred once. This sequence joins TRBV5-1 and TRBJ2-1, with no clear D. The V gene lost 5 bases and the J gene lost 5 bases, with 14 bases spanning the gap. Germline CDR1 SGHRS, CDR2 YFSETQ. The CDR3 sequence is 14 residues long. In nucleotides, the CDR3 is TGCGCCAGCAGTCGTGACTCCGTGGACAATGAGCAGTTCTTC. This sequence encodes CASSRDSVDNEQFF.

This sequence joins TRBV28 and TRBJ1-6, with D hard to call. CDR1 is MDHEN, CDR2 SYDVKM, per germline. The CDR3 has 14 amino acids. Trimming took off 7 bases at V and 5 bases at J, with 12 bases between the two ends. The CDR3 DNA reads TGTGCCAGCAAGGATAGCAGAAATAATTCACCCCTCCACTTT. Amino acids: CASKDSRNNSPLHF.

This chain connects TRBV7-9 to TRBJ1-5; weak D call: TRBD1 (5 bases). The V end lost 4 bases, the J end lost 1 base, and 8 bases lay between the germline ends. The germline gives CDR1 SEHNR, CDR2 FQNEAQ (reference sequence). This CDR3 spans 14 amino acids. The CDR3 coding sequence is TGTGCCAGCAGCTCCGGGGGAAGCAATCAGCCCCAGCATTTT. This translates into CASSSGGSNQPQHF.

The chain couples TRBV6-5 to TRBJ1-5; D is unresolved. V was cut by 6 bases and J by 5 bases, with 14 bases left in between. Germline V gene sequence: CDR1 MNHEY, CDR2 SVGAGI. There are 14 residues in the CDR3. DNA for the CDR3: TGTGCCAGCAGGATCTACAGTGGGCATCAGCCCCAGCATTTT. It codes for CASRIYSGHQPQHF.

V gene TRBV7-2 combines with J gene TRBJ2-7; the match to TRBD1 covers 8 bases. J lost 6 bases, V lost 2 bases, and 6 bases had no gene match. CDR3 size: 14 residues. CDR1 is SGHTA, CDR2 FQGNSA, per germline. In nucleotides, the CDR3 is TGTGCCAGCAGCTTACTCCCCAGGGGGCTCGAGCAGTACTTC. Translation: CASSLLPRGLEQYF.

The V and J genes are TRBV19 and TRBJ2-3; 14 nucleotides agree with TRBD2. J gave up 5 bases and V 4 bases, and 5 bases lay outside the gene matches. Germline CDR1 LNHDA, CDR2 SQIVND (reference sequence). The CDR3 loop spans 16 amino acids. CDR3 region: CASSTTSGGAKDTQYF. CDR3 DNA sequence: TGTGCCAGTAGTACGACTAGCGGGGGGGCCAAAGATACGCAGTATTTT.

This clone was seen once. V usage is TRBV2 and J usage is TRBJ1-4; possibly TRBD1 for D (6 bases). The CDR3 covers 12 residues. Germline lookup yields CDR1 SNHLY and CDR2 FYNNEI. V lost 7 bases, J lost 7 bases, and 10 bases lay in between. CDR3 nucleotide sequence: TGTGCCAGCACCGGGACACGTGAAAAACTGTTTTTT. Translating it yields CASTGTREKLFF.

This CDR3 reads CASSHPGQVSGEQFF. DNA of the CDR3: TGTGCCAGTAGTCACCCGGGACAGGTGTCGGGTGAGCAGTTCTTC. The gene calls are TRBV19 and TRBJ2-1; 8 nucleotides match TRBD1. Per the germline V gene, CDR1 is LNHDA and CDR2 is SQIVND (reference sequence). V was clipped by 5 bases and J by 9 bases; unmatched bases: 12. This CDR3 has 15 amino acids.

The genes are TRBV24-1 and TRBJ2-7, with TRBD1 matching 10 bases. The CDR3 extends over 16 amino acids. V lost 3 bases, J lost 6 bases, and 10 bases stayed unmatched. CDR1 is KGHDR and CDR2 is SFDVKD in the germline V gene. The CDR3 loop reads CATSDATGTGVLEQYF. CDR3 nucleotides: TGTGCCACCAGTGATGCTACCGGGACAGGGGTCCTCGAGCAGTACTTC.

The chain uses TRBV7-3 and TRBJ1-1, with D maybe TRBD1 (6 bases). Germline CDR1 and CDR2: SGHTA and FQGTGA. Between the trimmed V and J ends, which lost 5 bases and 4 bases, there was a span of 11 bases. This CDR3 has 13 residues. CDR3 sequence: CASSPTRGTEAFF. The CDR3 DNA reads TGTGCCAGCAGCCCAACCAGGGGCACTGAAGCTTTCTTT.